The rows below give T cell receptor beta chains drawn from one sample of a study of tumor-infiltrating lymphocytes in primary liver carcinoma. Each CDR3 protein is one row after TCRdb ran MiXCR on the multiplex PCR reads. This table has 50,000 to 60,000 distinct CDR3 sequences, around 77% appearing once. The source material was liver tumor tissue from sampling region 5. The receptors come from a man aged 40-50 years with primary liver carcinoma and hepatitis B virus infection. The CDR3 runs from the conserved cysteine through the conserved F or W. The D gene is left open where the match is weak. A row's size may be missing; if present it is once, few, many or a size class.

j_call | v_call | d_call | clone_size | cdr3_nt | cdr3_aa
TRBJ1-5 | TRBV6-6 | . | . | TGTGCCAGCTATGGTCCCCCAAGTCGGCCCAAGCATTTT | CASYGPPSRPKHF
TRBJ2-7 | TRBV11-1 | . | . | TGTACCAGCACGGGGAAGCGATCCTACGAGCCGTGCTTC | CTSTGKRSYEPCF
TRBJ2-3 | TRBV29-1 | TRBD1 | medium-sized | TGCAGCGTCCCGGGACAGGGTGAAGATACGCAGTATTTT | CSVPGQGEDTQYF
TRBJ2-7 | TRBV5-6 | . | . | TGTGACAGCAGTCGGACATGGATCGGGTCCTATGAGCAGTACTTC | CDSSRTWIGSYEQYF
TRBJ2-2 | TRBV4-1 | . | . | TGCGCCAGCAGCCAGCTTACTCTCTCCTGGGAGCTGTTTTTT | CASSQLTLSWELFF
TRBJ2-7 | TRBV5-1 | TRBD2 | once | TGCGCCAGCAGCTCCGGACTAGCGGGAGGGCCAAACAAAGAGCAGTACTTC | CASSSGLAGGPNKEQYF
TRBJ1-1 | TRBV10-3 | . | . | TGTGCCAGACGGGACTGGGGCACTGAAGCTTTCTTT | CARRDWGTEAFF
TRBJ2-1 | TRBV6-6 | TRBD2 | . | TGTGCCAGCAGTGAAACTCCCGGGGGGAGCCCCTACAATGAGCAGTTCTTC | CASSETPGGSPYNEQFF
TRBJ1-5 | TRBV29-1 | . | . | TGCACCGTTGTCTGGCAGAACAATGAGCCCCAGCATTTT | CTVVWQNNEPQHF
TRBJ1-1 | TRBV6-1 | . | many | TGTGCCAGCAGTGGACCGGATTCTATTATGAACACTGAAGCTTTCTTT | CASSGPDSIMNTEAFF
TRBJ2-7 | TRBV28 | . | once | TGTACCAGCAGTCCCTTCAACGGGCAGTACTTC | CTSSPFNGQYF
TRBJ2-1 | TRBV29-1 | TRBD2 | . | TGCAGTGTTGAAACTTTAGCGGGGCCGGCTATGTCTGAGCAGTTCTTC | CSVETLAGPAMSEQFF
TRBJ1-2 | TRBV11-1 | . | large | TGTGCCAGCAGCTTCAAGGGATTTGGCTATGGCTACACCTTC | CASSFKGFGYGYTF
TRBJ1-5 | TRBV4-1 | TRBD1 | . | TGCGCCACTAGCCAACGGGACAGTGCCAATCAGCCCCATCATTTT | CATSQRDSANQPHHF
TRBJ1-4 | TRBV11-2 | TRBD1 | . | TGTGCCAGCAGCTTATGGCAGGGGGCTGAAGACCTGTTTTTT | CASSLWQGAEDLFF
TRBJ1-2 | TRBV5-1 | . | . | TGCCCCAGCAGCTTGGCCCGAGGAGGGGACTATGGCTACACCTTC | CPSSLARGGDYGYTF
TRBJ2-7 | TRBV20-1 | . | . | TGCAGTGCCCCGAACCCCGTGGAGGGCGAGAAGTACTTC | CSAPNPVEGEKYF
TRBJ2-5 | TRBV4-3 | . | . | TGCGCCAGCAGCCAAGAGGAGGGGGGGACCCGGTACTTC | CASSQEEGGTRYF
TRBJ2-7 | TRBV11-2 | TRBD2 | . | TGTGCCAGCAGCTTGAGGGAGGGGAGGACTAGCGGGCTTAGATCCTACAAGCAGTACTTC | CASSLREGRTSGLRSYKQYF
TRBJ2-1 | TRBV29-1 | TRBD2 | medium-sized | TGCAGCGTTGAAACCGGGACTAGCGGATACAATGAGCAGTTCTTC | CSVETGTSGYNEQFF
TRBJ1-1 | TRBV12-3/TRBV12-4 | . | . | TGTGTCAGCACCGTCGGCTATGGGGACACTGAAGCTTTCTTT | CVSTVGYGDTEAFF
TRBJ1-1 | TRBV6-6 | TRBD1 | . | TGTGCCAGCAGCACAGGGGGGACTATCGAGGATTTCTTT | CASSTGGTIEDFF
TRBJ2-3 | TRBV5-1 | TRBD2 | . | TGCACCAGCAGCTTGGTACTAGCGGGAGTAGCACATACGCAGTATTTT | CTSSLVLAGVAHTQYF
TRBJ2-1 | TRBV10-3 | . | many | TGTGCCATCAGTGTTGGGGAGCCCATCCAATGGGAGCAGTTCTTC | CAISVGEPIQWEQFF
TRBJ1-5 | TRBV28 | . | . | TGTGCCGGCAGTCCCCCAGGACTTAGCGATCAGCCCCAGCATTTT | CAGSPPGLSDQPQHF
TRBJ1-4 | TRBV7-9 | . | . | TGTGCCAGCAGCCGGATAGAGGATGGAGAAAAACTGTTTTTT | CASSRIEDGEKLFF
TRBJ2-5 | TRBV4-3 | TRBD2 | . | TGTGCCGGCAGCCAAGAAGAGGGAGGGGCCCAGTACTTC | CAGSQEEGGAQYF
TRBJ2-7 | TRBV30 | . | . | TGTGCCTGGAGCCCACAGGCAGTGGGAACCTACGAGCAGTACTTC | CAWSPQAVGTYEQYF
TRBJ2-2 | TRBV29-1 | . | . | TGCAGCGTTGGGAGTAGCGCGGCGAACATAGGGGAGCTGTTTTTT | CSVGSSAANIGELFF
TRBJ1-1 | TRBV29-1 | . | medium-sized | TGCAGCGTGATAACGGGGGGCACTGAAGCTTTCTTT | CSVITGGTEAFF
TRBJ1-4 | TRBV29-1 | . | . | TGCAGCGTTGAAGACAAGGAGGGAAGACGGGGAAAACTGTTTTTT | CSVEDKEGRRGKLFF
TRBJ1-6 | TRBV6-6 | . | many | TGTGCCAGCCTGGCAGGGCGGAATTCACCCCTCCACTTT | CASLAGRNSPLHF
TRBJ2-3 | TRBV6-6 | . | . | TGTGCCAGCACCGACCCCCGGGTAGGACTAACGGGAAACACAGATACGCAGTATTTT | CASTDPRVGLTGNTDTQYF
TRBJ2-5 | TRBV6-6 | . | . | TGTGCCAGCAGCCTCAACAGGGTTGGGACCCAGTACTTC | CASSLNRVGTQYF
TRBJ2-1 | TRBV6-2/TRBV6-3 | TRBD2 | . | TGTGCCAGCAATTACGCGGGACTAGCGTCTTACAATGGGCAGTTCTTC | CASNYAGLASYNGQFF
TRBJ2-3 | TRBV24-1 | . | many | TGTGCCACCAGTTGGGCCACAGATACGCAGTATTTT | CATSWATDTQYF
TRBJ2-7 | TRBV14 | . | . | TGTGCCAGCAGCCAGACAGGAACCCACGAGCAGTACTTC | CASSQTGTHEQYF
TRBJ2-1 | TRBV11-1 | TRBD2 | . | TGTGCCAGCAGCTTTCCCGGGACTAGCGGTATCATTAACAATGAGCAATTCTTC | CASSFPGTSGIINNEQFF
TRBJ2-2 | TRBV24-1 | . | many | TGTGCCACCACTCCGAACCACCAGGGCAGCACCGGGGAGCTGTTTTTT | CATTPNHQGSTGELFF
TRBJ1-5 | TRBV6-6 | . | . | TGTGTCAGCAGTTACTCGATGATTCAGCCCCAGCATTTT | CVSSYSMIQPQHF
TRBJ2-7 | TRBV11-2 | TRBD2 | few | TGTGCCAGCAGCTTAACACTAGCGGGGACTAGCGAGCAGTACTTC | CASSLTLAGTSEQYF
TRBJ2-7 | TRBV28 | . | . | TGTGCCGGCAGTCCCCCGGGGGCAGCTTCCAACGAGCAGTACTTC | CAGSPPGAASNEQYF
TRBJ2-7 | TRBV11-2 | TRBD2 | . | TGTGCCAGCAGCTTGAGGGTGAGGAGGACTAGCGGTCTCAGCTCCTACGAGCAGTGCTTC | CASSLRVRRTSGLSSYEQCF
TRBJ2-7 | TRBV11-1 | . | . | TGTGTCAGTAGGGGGGAGCGATCCTACGTGCAGTACTTC | CVSRGERSYVQYF